This T cell receptor beta chain is from a study of CD8+ T cells in alopecia areata. Study results and caveats: Within the top 100, expanded CD8+ clones significantly decreased with tofacitinib, as did scalp clonality. Patients shared TCRs less clearly than mice did, possibly owing to HLA. Lesional tissue from the scalp (especially in alopecia totalis/universalis) showed higher clonality than normal scalp.

In the case of this clone: Its antigen remains unknown.

Treatment described: oral pan-JAK inhibitor, 5-10 mg twice daily. T lymphocytes (CD4+ and CD8+) were sorted from PBMCs. The germline V gene has CDR1 MNHNS and CDR2 SASEGT. CDR3 length equals 17 residues. The V end was cut by 0 bases, the J end by 4 bases, with 19 bases between. RNA extraction and reverse transcription yielded cDNA as sequencing template. Using immunoSEQ multiplex PCR, the repertoire was profiled, and TCRdb retains in-frame clones only, with some absent. The sample yields under 350,000 clones, about three fifths seen once. The source of this sequence is a human donor with alopecia areata. The chain couples TRBV6-1 to TRBJ2-7; D call uncertain. Source: CD4+ T cells sorted from blood, taken at week 24, from a patient treated with tofacitinib. The chain's CDR3 is CASSEARQGRGLYEQYF. CDR3 bases: TGTGCCAGCAGTGAAGCTAGGCAAGGTCGTGGCCTATACGAGCAGTACTTC.